Given below is one T cell receptor (beta chain) in context. The antigen is unknown. In the PCR, 60 Vbeta and 13 Jbeta primers were used. TCRdb's copy holds only in-frame clones and misses some; the assay was immunoSEQ multiplex PCR. The table lists fewer than 110,000 clones, roughly three quarters of them singletons. This specimen belongs to a study of cytomegalovirus exposure and HLA in healthy donors. The overall study: HLA-typed donors contributed some 83 million unique TCRs, which were held in an early data release.

Germline trimming cut 6 bases from V and 3 bases from J; bases unmatched to any gene: 7. CDR3 length: 15 residues. Per germline, CDR1 MGHDK and CDR2 SYGVNS. Study-wide results and limits: Some highly shared sequence variants likely arose as a pipeline artifact.

This clonotype was sampled from a man aged 40-49 years in good health and CMV-seronegative. V usage is TRBV25-1 and J usage is TRBJ2-2; 7 bases align to TRBD1. The sequenced sample was PBMCs. DNA for the CDR3: TGTGCCAGCAGAGGAACAGGGGCCCACACCGGGGAGCTGTTTTTT. The encoded protein is CASRGTGAHTGELFF. Full variable domain (rest looked up from reference TRBV25-1 and TRBJ2-2): EADIYQTPRYLVIGTGKKITLECSQTMGHDKMYWYQQDPGMELHLIHYSYGVNSTEKGDLSSESTVSRIRTEHFPLTLESARPSHTSQYLCASRGTGAHTGELFFGEGSRLTVL.